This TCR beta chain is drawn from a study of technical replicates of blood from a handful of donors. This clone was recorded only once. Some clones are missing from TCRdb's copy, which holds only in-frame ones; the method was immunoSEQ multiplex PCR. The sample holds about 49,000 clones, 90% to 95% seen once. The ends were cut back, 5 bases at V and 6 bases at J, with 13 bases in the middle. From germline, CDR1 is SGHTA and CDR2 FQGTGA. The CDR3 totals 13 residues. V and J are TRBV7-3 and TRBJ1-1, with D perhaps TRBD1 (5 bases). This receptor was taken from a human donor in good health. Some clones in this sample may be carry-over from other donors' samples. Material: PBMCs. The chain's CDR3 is CASSLQGGAEAFF. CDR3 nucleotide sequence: TGTGCCAGCAGCCTTCAGGGAGGCGCTGAAGCTTTCTTT.